The 20 T cell receptor beta chains given below trace back to one sample, sequenced in a study of post-analysis software for immune sequencing data. The TCR beta cDNA libraries contained unique molecular identifiers. TCRdb reanalysed the PCR reads using MiXCR and keeps one entry per CDR3 protein. The repertoire consists of around 500,000 distinct CDR3 sequences, with less than 40% occurring once and the leading ten covering approximately 5.4%. Study findings and constraints: Roughly five TRBV segments appeared more often in patients than in controls, and TRBV5-6, TRBV5-1 and TRBV20-1 were among these.

Antigens of these TCRs are unknown. Material for sequencing was blood. The receptors were gathered from a girl under 18 with multiple sclerosis.

This clonotype was observed a few times. This sequence joins TRBV28 and TRBJ1-6; 8 nucleotides match TRBD1. Looked up from germline, CDR1 is MDHEN and CDR2 is SYDVKM. The CDR3 contains 15 residues. The ends lost 5 bases at V and 7 bases at J; junction bases unmatched: 7. CDR3 sequence reads: CASSGRTGINSPLHF. Here the CDR3 DNA reads TGTGCCAGCAGTGGTCGGACAGGGATCAATTCACCCCTCCACTTT.

The gene calls are TRBV5-1 and TRBJ2-1; 8 nucleotides match TRBD2. The CDR3 is 16 amino acids. Losses at the gene ends were 0 bases for V and 7 bases for J; bases not matched to a gene: 9. The germline CDR1 and CDR2 sequences are SGHRS and YFSETQ. CDR3 DNA: TGCGCCAGCAGCTTGGCCCCAGCGGGGGCGGGGAATGAGCAGTTCTTC. Its translation is CASSLAPAGAGNEQFF.

The chain carries TRBV14 and TRBJ2-5; possibly TRBD2 for D (6 bases). V was shortened by 4 bases and J by 5 bases, with 17 bases between the two germline ends. This CDR3 is built from 15 residues. Germline loops: CDR1 SGHDN, CDR2 FVKESK. CDR3 sequence reads: CASSPRRTGGETQYF. The CDR3 coding sequence is TGTGCCAGCAGCCCCCGTCGGACTGGAGGGGAGACCCAGTACTTC.

Concerning this clonotype itself: A read error may account for a junction end that differs from germline. The chain has TRBV12-3 or TRBV12-4 and TRBJ1-2; 8 bases align to TRBD1. The CDR3 loop spans 13 amino acids. The chain's CDR3 is CASRLAGGDGYTF. The CDR3, as DNA: TGTGCCAGCAGGTTAGCAGGGGGCGATGGCTACACCTTC.

This clonotype has only a few counts. The chain uses TRBV5-1 and TRBJ1-1; D call uncertain. Germline assignment: CDR1 SGHRS and CDR2 YFSETQ. This CDR3 has 14 amino acids. Deletions cut 1 base from V and 4 bases from J, with 11 bases between. In DNA, the CDR3 is TGCGCCAGCAGCTTGATCGCTTCCGGCACTGAAGCTTTCTTT. Its translation is CASSLIASGTEAFF.

This clonotype was seen more than once but under ten times. The genes are TRBV5-1 and TRBJ2-3; 12 positions match TRBD2. The CDR3 extends over 18 amino acids. Germline values: CDR1 SGHRS, CDR2 YFSETQ. The V gene end was trimmed by 4 bases and the J gene end by 1 base; junction bases not matched to a gene: 10. The CDR3 reads CASSPSPSGGAGTDTQYF. Written as DNA, the CDR3 is TGCGCCAGCAGCCCAAGCCCTAGCGGGGGGGCCGGCACAGATACGCAGTATTTT.

This clonotype appeared a few times. DNA for the CDR3: TGTGCCAGCAGGCAGACTAGCGGGAGACCCTACGAGCAGTACTTC. The encoded protein is CASRQTSGRPYEQYF. The chain employs TRBV6-6 and TRBJ2-7, with 12 bases matching TRBD2. The CDR3 totals 15 residues. V shed 6 bases and J 2 bases; nucleotides not matched to a gene: 5. The germline V gene has CDR1 MNHNY and CDR2 SVGAGI (reference sequence).

The CDR3 DNA follows: TGTGCCAGCAGGGAAAACACAGATACGCAGTATTTT. Amino acids: CASRENTDTQYF. The rearrangement uses TRBV28 and TRBJ2-3; D is unclear. The CDR3 is made up of 12 amino acids. V lost 6 bases to trimming and J lost 2 bases, with 6 bases between them. Looked up from germline, CDR1 is MDHEN and CDR2 is SYDVKM.

This clonotype was detected a few times. V gene TRBV29-1 combines with J gene TRBJ2-7, with 14 positions matching TRBD2. Per the germline V gene, CDR1 is SQVTM and CDR2 is ANQGSEA. V shed 4 bases, J shed 5 bases, and the junction held 7 bases outside the gene matches. The CDR3 runs to 15 residues. CDR3 sequence reads: CSVGLAGGLFDEQYF. CDR3 nucleotide sequence: TGCAGCGTTGGACTAGCGGGGGGGCTATTCGACGAGCAGTACTTC.

The V gene is TRBV20-1, the J gene TRBJ2-5; no definite D call. The CDR3 is 15 residues long. CDR1 is DFQATT and CDR2 is SNEGSKA in the germline V gene (reference sequence). The V end was cut by 0 bases, the J end by 3 bases, with 14 bases between. The CDR3 DNA reads as TGCAGTGCTAGAGATTTCGTTAACGCCGAAGAGACCCAGTACTTC. Protein: CSARDFVNAEETQYF.

V usage is TRBV20-1 and J usage is TRBJ1-5, with D unresolved. Germline V gene data show CDR1 as DFQATT and CDR2 as SNEGSKA (reference sequence). The CDR3 length is 14 residues. Trimming removed 4 bases from V and 0 bases from J, with 10 bases in between. In nucleotides, the CDR3 is TGCAGTGCTAAATCGGGAATTAGCAATCAGCCCCAGCATTTT. Translating gives CSAKSGISNQPQHF.

This CDR3 reads CASSRDSRTDTQYF. DNA of the CDR3: TGTGCCAGCAGCCGGGACTCCCGCACAGATACGCAGTATTTT. This chain uses TRBV3-1 with TRBJ2-3, with D perhaps matching TRBD2 (6 bases). Looked up from germline, CDR1 is LGHDT and CDR2 is YNNKEL (reference sequence). The germline V and J ends were trimmed by 4 bases and 1 base, with 9 bases remaining between them. The length of the CDR3 is 14 residues.

This chain connects TRBV12-3 or TRBV12-4 to TRBJ1-1; TRBD1 aligns across 9 bases. The junction had 5 bases not matched to a gene; V was cut back by 2 bases and J by 4 bases. This CDR3 region has 15 residues. CDR3 DNA: TGTGCCAGCAGTTTACGGGACAGGGTCGTCACTGAAGCTTTCTTT. Residues: CASSLRDRVVTEAFF.

This chain joins TRBV6-6 and TRBJ1-5, with 7 positions matching TRBD1. The CDR3 extends over 15 amino acids. CDR1 is MNHNY, CDR2 SVGAGI, per germline (reference sequence). Trimming at V came to 10 bases and at J to 0 bases, leaving 9 bases not matched to a gene. CDR3 nucleotides: TGTGCCACCCAGGACAGGCTATATAGCAATCAGCCCCAGCATTTT. Translated: CATQDRLYSNQPQHF.

This clonotype was counted only a few times. V and J are TRBV4-1 and TRBJ2-3, with D tentatively TRBD2 (5 bases). With 1 base removed from V and 2 bases from J, the gap between germline ends came to 7 bases. This CDR3 has 14 residues. Germline V gives CDR1 MGHRA, CDR2 YSYEKL. Here the CDR3 reads CASSQVASTDTQYF. Here the CDR3 DNA reads TGCGCCAGCAGCCAAGTAGCGTCCACAGATACGCAGTATTTT.

The rearrangement joins TRBV20-1 to TRBJ2-4; 8 bases fit TRBD1. Unmatched junction bases numbered 9, after V lost 4 bases and J lost 1 base. The CDR3 contains 16 residues. Germline CDR1 is DFQATT and CDR2 is SNEGSKA (reference sequence). CDR3 in amino acids: CSANNPGQAAKNIQYF. The CDR3 region has the DNA TGCAGTGCTAATAACCCGGGACAGGCGGCCAAAAACATTCAGTACTTC.

There are many counts of this clonotype. This chain uses TRBV20-1 with TRBJ2-7, with D perhaps TRBD1 (6 bases). Trimming removed 7 bases at V and 0 bases at J, with 16 bases between. Germline V gene lookup returns CDR1 DFQATT and CDR2 SNEGSKA (reference sequence). CDR3 length: 14 residues. The CDR3 region has the DNA TGCAGTGGCCTGAGGCAGGGGAGCTCCTACGAGCAGTACTTC. This encodes CSGLRQGSSYEQYF.

The chain has TRBV6-1 and TRBJ1-5; 7 bases fit TRBD1. Germline CDR1 is MNHNS and CDR2 is SASEGT. V shed 3 bases and J 11 bases; nucleotides not matched to a gene: 7. The CDR3 is made up of 13 amino acids. Here the CDR3 reads CASSDNFGQAQHF. Here the CDR3 DNA reads TGTGCCAGCAGTGATAATTTCGGACAGGCCCAGCATTTT.

This sequence joins TRBV7-8 and TRBJ2-7; 7 nucleotides line up with TRBD1. The CDR3 consists of 18 residues. The germline gives CDR1 SGHVS, CDR2 FQNEAQ. V gave up 5 bases and J gave up 7 bases; unmatched junction bases: 23. This CDR3 is CASSQPSGQKFSYKEQYF. The CDR3 DNA is TGTGCCAGCAGCCAACCCTCGGGACAGAAGTTCTCCTACAAAGAGCAGTACTTC.

This sequence joins TRBV13 and TRBJ1-2, with a possible D match to TRBD1 (6 bases). The CDR3 has 16 amino acids. Germline V gene data show CDR1 as PRHDT and CDR2 as FYEKMQ (reference sequence). V was trimmed by 4 bases and J by 4 bases, leaving 19 bases between them. In nucleotides, the CDR3 is TGTGCCAGCAGCTCGGCGACAGGTTCGGGGAGCTATGGCTACACCTTC. Translating it yields CASSSATGSGSYGYTF.